This is a list of T cell receptor beta chains from one sample in a study of control samples from healthy donors and cancer patients. Generated by immunoSEQ multiplex PCR, the TCRdb table keeps only in-frame clones and is missing some. Here the sample spans about 160,000 clones, less than 95% being singletons. The sample taken for sequencing was PBMCs. Receptor source: a man aged 55 to 69 with colorectal cancer. Both conserved end residues are part of each CDR3. The order of the fields is V gene, D gene, clone size, J gene, CDR3 protein, CDR3 DNA. The D gene is left open where the match is weak. Clone sizes are given selectively: once, few, many, or a class where the clone is expanded.

v_gene: TRBV30; d_gene: TRBD1; abundance: once; j_gene: TRBJ2-7; CDR3aa: CAWTPAGQGYEQYF; CDR3nt: TGTGCCTGGACCCCCGCCGGACAGGGCTACGAGCAGTACTTC
v_gene: TRBV7-9; d_gene: .; abundance: .; j_gene: TRBJ1-1; CDR3aa: CASSLQTSQNTEAFF; CDR3nt: TGTGCCAGCAGCTTACAAACAAGTCAGAACACTGAAGCTTTCTTT
v_gene: TRBV19; d_gene: .; abundance: .; j_gene: TRBJ1-1; CDR3aa: CASTRSRGAGILNTEAFF; CDR3nt: TGTGCCAGTACCCGCTCCCGAGGGGCAGGGATCCTGAACACTGAAGCTTTCTTT
v_gene: TRBV29-1; d_gene: .; abundance: few; j_gene: TRBJ2-5; CDR3aa: CSGKEERMETQYF; CDR3nt: TGCAGCGGTAAGGAGGAGAGGATGGAGACCCAGTACTTC
v_gene: TRBV19; d_gene: .; abundance: once; j_gene: TRBJ1-3; CDR3aa: CASNSGTSVGNTIYF; CDR3nt: TGTGCCAGTAATTCCGGGACCTCCGTGGGAAACACCATATATTTT
v_gene: TRBV6-6; d_gene: .; abundance: .; j_gene: TRBJ2-7; CDR3aa: CASRTMDEQYF; CDR3nt: TGTGCCAGCAGAACGATGGACGAGCAGTACTTC
v_gene: TRBV19; d_gene: TRBD1; abundance: .; j_gene: TRBJ1-1; CDR3aa: CASSPTGVPAEAFF; CDR3nt: TGTGCCAGTAGTCCCACAGGGGTACCGGCTGAAGCTTTCTTT
v_gene: TRBV10-1; d_gene: .; abundance: .; j_gene: TRBJ2-1; CDR3aa: CASSESGNEQFF; CDR3nt: TGCGCCAGCAGTGAGTCAGGGAATGAGCAGTTCTTC
v_gene: TRBV4-1; d_gene: TRBD1; abundance: .; j_gene: TRBJ1-5; CDR3aa: CASSQDRGAGGYQPQHF; CDR3nt: TGCGCCAGCAGCCAAGATCGGGGGGCAGGGGGGTATCAGCCCCAGCATTTT
v_gene: TRBV4-1; d_gene: .; abundance: .; j_gene: TRBJ1-2; CDR3aa: CASSQDRVYDGYTF; CDR3nt: TGCGCCAGCAGCCAAGACCGGGTATATGATGGCTACACCTTC
v_gene: TRBV9; d_gene: TRBD2; abundance: .; j_gene: TRBJ2-1; CDR3aa: CASSPRGLAGGSSYNEQFF; CDR3nt: TGTGCCAGCAGCCCCCGGGGACTAGCGGGGGGAAGCTCCTACAATGAGCAGTTCTTC
v_gene: TRBV5-1; d_gene: .; abundance: .; j_gene: TRBJ2-1; CDR3aa: CASSLSTLGSNEQFF; CDR3nt: TGCGCCAGCAGCTTGAGCACTCTAGGGTCCAATGAGCAGTTCTTC
v_gene: TRBV19; d_gene: .; abundance: .; j_gene: TRBJ2-1; CDR3aa: CASNNPGGYNEQFF; CDR3nt: TGTGCCAGTAACAACCCCGGGGGTTACAATGAGCAGTTCTTC
v_gene: TRBV4-3; d_gene: .; abundance: .; j_gene: TRBJ1-1; CDR3aa: CASSQAPELSRTEAFF; CDR3nt: TGCGCCAGCAGCCAAGCCCCGGAGTTGTCAAGGACTGAAGCTTTCTTT
v_gene: TRBV6-6; d_gene: TRBD1; abundance: .; j_gene: TRBJ1-5; CDR3aa: CASIPGQGADKPQHF; CDR3nt: TGTGCCAGCATCCCGGGACAGGGAGCGGATAAGCCCCAGCATTTT
v_gene: TRBV30; d_gene: TRBD1; abundance: once; j_gene: TRBJ1-6; CDR3aa: CAYSGAGGVNSPLHF; CDR3nt: TGTGCTTACTCGGGCGCAGGGGGTGTAAATTCACCCCTCCACTTT
v_gene: TRBV14; d_gene: .; abundance: once; j_gene: TRBJ1-5; CDR3aa: CASSHEGYRRGGNQPQHF; CDR3nt: TGTGCCAGCAGCCATGAAGGGTACAGAAGAGGGGGCAATCAGCCCCAGCATTTT
v_gene: TRBV7-6; d_gene: TRBD1; abundance: .; j_gene: TRBJ1-1; CDR3aa: CASSLGPGTGVMNTEAFF; CDR3nt: TGTGCCAGCAGCTTAGGACCCGGGACAGGGGTCATGAACACTGAAGCTTTCTTT
v_gene: TRBV2; d_gene: TRBD1; abundance: .; j_gene: TRBJ1-1; CDR3aa: CASSNLGTGSMNTEAFF; CDR3nt: TGTGCCAGCAGTAACCTCGGGACAGGGTCTATGAACACTGAAGCTTTCTTT
v_gene: TRBV3-1/TRBV3-2; d_gene: TRBD2; abundance: .; j_gene: TRBJ2-3; CDR3aa: CASSPPRGGTTDTQYF; CDR3nt: TGTGCCAGCAGCCCTCCCCGGGGGGGGACCACAGATACGCAGTATTTT
v_gene: TRBV5-1; d_gene: .; abundance: .; j_gene: TRBJ2-1; CDR3aa: CASSLRQTYNEQFF; CDR3nt: TGCGCCAGCAGCTTACGTCAGACTTACAATGAGCAGTTCTTC
v_gene: TRBV2; d_gene: TRBD1; abundance: .; j_gene: TRBJ1-1; CDR3aa: CASSVQGANTEAFF; CDR3nt: TGTGCCAGCAGTGTACAGGGGGCGAACACTGAAGCTTTCTTT
v_gene: TRBV19; d_gene: TRBD1; abundance: .; j_gene: TRBJ1-2; CDR3aa: CASSIVGTGLKDYGYTF; CDR3nt: TGTGCCAGTAGTATAGTCGGGACAGGGCTCAAGGACTATGGCTACACCTTC
v_gene: TRBV4-3; d_gene: .; abundance: .; j_gene: TRBJ1-6; CDR3aa: CASSQDEESSYNSPLHF; CDR3nt: TGCGCCAGCAGCCAAGATGAGGAGAGCTCCTATAATTCACCCCTCCACTTT
v_gene: TRBV19; d_gene: .; abundance: .; j_gene: TRBJ1-5; CDR3aa: CASISGANSNQPQHF; CDR3nt: TGTGCCAGTATTTCGGGGGCGAATAGCAATCAGCCCCAGCATTTT
v_gene: TRBV10-3; d_gene: .; abundance: .; j_gene: TRBJ2-5; CDR3aa: CAISDTRGETQYF; CDR3nt: TGTGCCATCAGTGATACTAGGGGAGAGACCCAGTACTTC
v_gene: TRBV7-9; d_gene: TRBD1; abundance: .; j_gene: TRBJ1-1; CDR3aa: CASSAQGGAGTEAFF; CDR3nt: TGTGCCAGCAGCGCCCAAGGGGGCGCGGGGACTGAAGCTTTCTTT
v_gene: TRBV9; d_gene: .; abundance: .; j_gene: TRBJ1-1; CDR3aa: CASSVGPTGAEAFF; CDR3nt: TGTGCCAGCAGCGTAGGCCCCACGGGAGCCGAAGCTTTCTTT
v_gene: TRBV2; d_gene: .; abundance: .; j_gene: TRBJ2-3; CDR3aa: CASSGLTISDTQYF; CDR3nt: TGTGCCAGCAGCGGTCTTACTATATCAGATACGCAGTATTTT
v_gene: TRBV5-5; d_gene: .; abundance: .; j_gene: TRBJ2-7; CDR3aa: CASSWDGGSYEQYF; CDR3nt: TGTGCCAGCAGCTGGGACGGAGGCTCCTACGAGCAGTACTTC
v_gene: TRBV24-1; d_gene: TRBD1; abundance: .; j_gene: TRBJ1-1; CDR3aa: CATSDRTGGTEAFF; CDR3nt: TGTGCCACCAGTGATCGGACAGGGGGCACTGAAGCTTTCTTT
v_gene: TRBV19; d_gene: .; abundance: once; j_gene: TRBJ2-3; CDR3aa: CASSSQGADTQYF; CDR3nt: TGTGCCAGTAGTTCCCAGGGCGCAGATACGCAGTATTTT